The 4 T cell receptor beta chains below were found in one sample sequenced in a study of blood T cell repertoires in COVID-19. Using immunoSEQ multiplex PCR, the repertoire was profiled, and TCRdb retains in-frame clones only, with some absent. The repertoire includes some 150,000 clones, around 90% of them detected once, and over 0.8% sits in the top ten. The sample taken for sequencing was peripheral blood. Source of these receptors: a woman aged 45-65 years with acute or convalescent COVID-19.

CDR3 protein: CASSQGIPGHSNQPQHF. As DNA, the CDR3 is TGCGCCAGCAGCCAGGGGATTCCGGGACATTCGAATCAGCCCCAGCATTTT. This chain connects TRBV4-1 to TRBJ1-5; tentative D call: TRBD1 (6 bases). Germline V CDR1 and CDR2: MGHRA, YSYEKL. The CDR3 contains 17 residues. The V gene lost 3 bases and the J gene lost 4 bases, with 19 bases spanning the gap.

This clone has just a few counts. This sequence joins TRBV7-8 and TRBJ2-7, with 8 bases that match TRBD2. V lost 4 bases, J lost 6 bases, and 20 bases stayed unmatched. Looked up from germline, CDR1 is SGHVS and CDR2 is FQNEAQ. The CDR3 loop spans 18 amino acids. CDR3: CASSSGARLSGTNPEQYF. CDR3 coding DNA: TGTGCCAGCAGCTCTGGTGCGCGGCTTAGCGGGACTAACCCCGAGCAGTACTTC.

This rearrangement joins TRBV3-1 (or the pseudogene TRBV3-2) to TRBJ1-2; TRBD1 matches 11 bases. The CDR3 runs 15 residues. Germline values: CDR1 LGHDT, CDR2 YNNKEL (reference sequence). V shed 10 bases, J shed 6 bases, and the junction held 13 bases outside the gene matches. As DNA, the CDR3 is TGTGCCACCCTCGGGACAGGGGGACGCTCACATGGCTACACCTTC. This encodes CATLGTGGRSHGYTF.

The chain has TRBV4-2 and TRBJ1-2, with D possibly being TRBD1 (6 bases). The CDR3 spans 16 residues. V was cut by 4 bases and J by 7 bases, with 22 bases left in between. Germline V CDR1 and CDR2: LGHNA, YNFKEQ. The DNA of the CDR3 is TGTGCCAGCAGCCCGGACCACCTCCAACAGGGATTTGGCTACACCTTC. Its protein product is CASSPDHLQQGFGYTF.